Presented here are 2 T cell receptor beta chains from one specimen sequenced in a study of cytomegalovirus exposure and HLA in healthy donors (dated by TCRdb to 2016 to 2017). Library preparation was by the immunoSEQ multiplex PCR assay. A mixture of 60 forward primers for TCR Vbeta segments and 13 reverse primers for TCR Jbeta segments was used in the multiplex PCR. The table was pulled from immuneACCESS by TCRdb, which kept in-frame rearrangements only. Such tables lose some clones; where checked, under half of the loss comes from unresolved V genes, and the rest has no known cause. The sample yields about 150,000 clones; about 88% were counted once. The top ten constitute nearly 2% of the sample. Sequenced sample: PBMCs. Every receptor here comes from a woman aged 18-30 years in good health and CMV-seronegative.

The CDR3 DNA reads as TGTGCCAGCAGTTTGAGCAGGTACGAGCAGTACTTC. Translated: CASSLSRYEQYF. V gene TRBV28 combines with J gene TRBJ2-7, with D unresolved. Per the germline V gene, CDR1 is MDHEN and CDR2 is SYDVKM. This CDR3 comprises 12 residues. The germline V and J ends were trimmed by 3 bases and 4 bases, with 7 bases remaining between them.

This sequence joins TRBV5-1 and TRBJ2-5, with a possible D match to TRBD1 (5 bases). The end of the DNA aligns better with TRBJ2-7, so the J call may be wrong. The CDR3 spans 14 residues. Germline assignment: CDR1 SGHRS and CDR2 YFSETQ. The CDR3 DNA is TGCGCCAGCAGCTTGGGGACACCCTCCTACGAGCAGTACTTC. This encodes CASSLGTPSYEQYF.